The T cell receptor beta chain described here comes from a study of cytomegalovirus exposure and HLA in healthy donors. Study-level findings and limits: HLA alleles were associated with fewer than 20,000 TCR beta sequences in a later analysis at 0.05 false discovery rate. The majority of TCR sequences were rare, yet some public TCRs appeared in many donors. In the analysis, some V segments, TRBV6-2 and TRBV6-3 included, were excluded as indistinguishable. The number of N-insertions in an Asian-associated ancestry cluster was reportedly below the roughly 620-donor mean in a later analysis.

The CDR3 length is 13 residues. V gave up 2 bases and J gave up 5 bases; unmatched junction bases: 3. Per germline, CDR1 SGDLS and CDR2 YYNGEE. Only a few counts were recorded for this clone. Its specificity is unknown. PCR primers comprised 60 Vbeta and 13 Jbeta primers. Sequencing was performed with immunoSEQ multiplex PCR; in TCRdb, only in-frame clones are kept and a portion is missing. The repertoire holds roughly 55,000 clones, with around 81% as singletons. This sequence originates from a boy aged 5-17 years in good health and CMV-seropositive. V gene TRBV9 combines with J gene TRBJ1-1, with TRBD1 matching over 7 bases. Sequencing was done on a sample of PBMCs. The CDR3 reads CASSVVQGTEAFF. The DNA for the CDR3 is TGTGCCAGCAGCGTGGTACAGGGGACTGAAGCTTTCTTT.